The 7 T cell receptor beta chains given below trace back to one sample, sequenced in a study of yellow fever vaccine responses in identical twins (dated by TCRdb to 2017 to 2018). The library was built by means of RT-PCR. Data came from an Illumina HiSeq 2500. TCRdb reprocessed the public reads (quality trimming at Q25 with fastp, clone calling with MiXCR) and kept in-frame beta chains. Every CDR3 protein is listed once, alongside the most common genes and DNA of its rows. The sample table contains 4,200 or so distinct CDR3 sequences; only one count was recorded for approximately 76% of them. The top ten constitute around 6.9% of the sample. The source was T cells from blood (PBMCs), unsorted or a sorted subset (not recorded which), collected before or after yellow fever vaccination (not recorded which). These receptors all come from a woman aged 18-29 years who received the yellow fever vaccine. Donor details come from another sample of the same person, matched by shared clones.

The V call is TRBV24-1, the J call TRBJ2-2; perhaps TRBD2 as D (5 bases). The CDR3 runs 12 residues. Germline V lookup: CDR1 KGHDR, CDR2 SFDVKD. The V end lost 7 bases, the J end lost 3 bases, and 5 bases lay between the germline ends. This CDR3 is CATRGDTGELFF. CDR3 in DNA: TGTGCCACCAGGGGAGACACCGGGGAGCTGTTTTTT.

V and J are TRBV7-9 and TRBJ2-1, with 7 bases aligning to TRBD2. Trimming took 5 bases from V and 5 from J; bases not matched to a gene: 12. The CDR3 spans 16 residues. Germline V CDR1 and CDR2: SEHNR, FQNEAQ (reference sequence). CDR3 amino acids: CASSPKRSGIDNEQFF. In DNA, the CDR3 is TGTGCCAGCAGCCCTAAGAGAAGCGGGATCGACAATGAGCAGTTCTTC.

As to this clonotype: At one end the junction does not follow the germline gene, possibly because of a read error. The CDR3 DNA reads TGTGCCACCAGTTCGGGAATGACCTACAATGAGCAGTTCTTC. This codes for CATSSGMTYNEQFF. The V gene is TRBV28, the J gene TRBJ2-1; possible D gene TRBD2, 5 bases. There are 14 residues in the CDR3. Germline V CDR1 and CDR2: MDHEN, SYDVKM.

The chain carries TRBV28 and TRBJ2-5; weak D call: TRBD2 (5 bases). V gave up 3 bases and J gave up 1 base, with 12 bases separating them. Germline CDR1 is MDHEN and CDR2 is SYDVKM. The CDR3 totals 15 residues. The DNA of the CDR3 is TGTGCCAGCAGTTTTTTCGCGGGCCCCCAAGAGACCCAGTACTTC. As protein: CASSFFAGPQETQYF.

CDR3 nucleotides: TGTGCCAGTAGTATGGGAAGATACGGCAATCAGCCCCAGCATTTT. This codes for CASSMGRYGNQPQHF. The chain carries TRBV19 and TRBJ1-5; D not resolved. CDR1 is LNHDA, CDR2 SQIVND, per germline (reference sequence). The CDR3 sequence is 15 residues long. V was pared by 3 bases and J by 2 bases, with 11 bases between.

V gene TRBV7-9 combines with J gene TRBJ2-7; D gene uncertain. Germline V gene sequence: CDR1 SEHNR, CDR2 FQNEAQ (reference sequence). V was trimmed by 4 bases and J by 2 bases, leaving 9 bases between them. The CDR3 sequence is 13 residues long. This CDR3 is CASSSGPTYEQYF. The CDR3 DNA reads TGTGCCAGCAGCTCCGGGCCAACCTACGAGCAGTACTTC. Drawing the rest from reference TRBV7-9 and TRBJ2-7, the complete variable domain is DTGVSQNPRHKITKRGQNVTFRCDPISEHNRLYWYRQTLGQGPEFLTYFQNEAQLEKSRLLSDRFSAERPKGSFSTLEIQRTEQGDSAMYLCASSSGPTYEQYFGPGTRLTVT.

The chain couples TRBV11-1 to TRBJ2-1; D is possibly TRBD1 (6 bases). The V end lost 3 bases, the J end lost 13 bases, and 10 bases lay between the germline ends. From germline, CDR1 is SGHAT and CDR2 FQDESV (reference sequence). The CDR3 is 11 residues long. The CDR3 is CASSFEGEQFF. CDR3 nucleotide sequence: TGTGCCAGCAGCTTTGAGGGGGAACAGTTCTTC.